The source of this TCR beta chain is a study of tumor-infiltrating lymphocytes in localized non-small cell lung cancer (dated by TCRdb to the early 2020s). About the investigation overall: Several histologies were represented in the cohort, which also included both smokers and never-smokers as well as patients whose samples were collected after neoadjuvant chemotherapy. Alongside flow cytometry, multiplex immunofluorescence, RNA-seq, exome sequencing and proteomics, TCR sequencing was applied to the same patients as one of several integrated assays. The overall ICON cohort comprised over a hundred surgical patients with localized non-small cell lung cancer whose tumors were resected. Resected tumor tissue and uninvolved lung tissue described as non-adjacent to the tumor were contributed by each patient, with both tissues obtained from the same patient. A total of approximately 55 patients were part of the paired comparison of immunoSEQ T-cell fraction between tumor and uninvolved lung. Overall results and qualifications from the work: Because assay coverage varied across patients depending on available tissue quantity, TCR sequencing was performed for only a subset of the cohort. The TCR-derived T-cell fraction showed no difference between the flow cytometry-defined immunotypes IM1 (good prognosis) and IM2 (poor prognosis). Consistent with immunofluorescence CD3 counts, TCRbeta sequencing supported greater T cell infiltration in tumors than in uninvolved lung tissue. Because different assays used different pieces of the same tissue, technical variation could not be distinguished from intratumor heterogeneity.

The T-cell fraction in tumor and uninvolved lung tissue was obtained from TCR sequencing using the immunoSEQ assay. The paper's data handling went like this. In the survival analysis, patients were divided into a high T-cell fraction group (upper tertile) and a low T-cell fraction group (lower two tertiles), and the two groups were compared using a log-rank test. A signed-rank test was used to check for differences in T-cell fraction between paired tumor and uninvolved lung. The table was pulled from immuneACCESS by TCRdb, which kept in-frame rearrangements only. Such tables lose some clones; where checked, under half of the loss comes from unresolved V genes, and the rest has no known cause. That table gives V, J and clone size, and the DNA gave D and trimming. In this sample the table shows approximately 4,000 clones, more than 60% of which occur a single time. The top ten clonotypes cover approximately 25% of the sample.

ICON enrollment began in April 2016, and the last patient was enrolled in 2018. A subcohort of some 80 patients provided fresh tumor and matched uninvolved tissue for in-depth immune analyses, with TCR sequencing among those analyses. TCR sequencing was performed on DNA isolated from bulk tissue, without cell sorting. CDR1 and CDR2, per the germline V gene, are SGHTA and FQGTGA. The CDR3, from cysteine to phenylalanine, totals 18 residues. Just the 54-base CDR3 DNA is kept, in frame starting at base 1. Unmatched junction bases come to 11, with V trimmed by 5 bases and J by 2 bases. There are a few counts of this clone. Its antigen is unknown. No clone much larger than this one lies a single base away; base qualities are absent.

The TCR comes from a human donor with non-small cell lung cancer. The sample taken for sequencing was uninvolved lung tissue not adjacent to the tumor. The chain employs TRBV7-3 and TRBJ2-5, with TRBD2 identical over 13 junction bases. The CDR3 has the sequence CASSPQTSGGPTQETQYF. The DNA reads TGTGCCAGCAGCCCACAGACTAGCGGGGGGCCGACTCAAGAGACCCAGTACTTC. The variable domain in full, with residues beyond the CDR3 obtained from the reference TRBV7-3 and TRBJ2-5 genes, is GAGVSQTPSNKVTEKGKYVELRCDPISGHTALYWYRQSLGQGPEFLIYFQGTGAADDSGLPNDRFFAVRPEGSVSTLKIQRTERGDSAVYLCASSPQTSGGPTQETQYFGPGTRLLVL.